The 27 T cell receptor beta chains presented below share a single source sample, sequenced in a study of cytomegalovirus exposure and HLA in healthy donors. The repertoire was sequenced with immunoSEQ multiplex PCR; TCRdb's copy has only in-frame clones and lacks some. The table records about 120,000 clones, roughly 90% of them present only once. The material sequenced was PBMCs. The receptor source for this set is a woman under 30 in good health and CMV-seropositive.

About this clone itself: One end of the junction fails to match germline, which may point to a read error. The V call is TRBV5-4, the J call TRBJ2-7, with D possibly being TRBD2 (5 bases). The CDR3 runs 13 residues. The germline V gene has CDR1 SGHNT and CDR2 YYREEE (reference sequence). The CDR3 DNA reads TGTGCCAGCAGCTTGGCCGGCGGAGGAAACAGCGATTTC. It yields the protein CASSLAGGGNSDF.

This chain joins TRBV9 and TRBJ1-2; D gene unclear. The CDR3 runs to 13 residues. V shed 4 bases and J shed 2 bases, with 9 bases lying between them. The germline gives CDR1 SGDLS, CDR2 YYNGEE. The CDR3 reads CASSRDGNYGYTF. The CDR3 coding sequence is TGTGCCAGCAGCCGCGACGGGAACTATGGCTACACCTTC.

This chain joins TRBV9 and TRBJ2-7, with 7 bases matching TRBD1. Germline assignment: CDR1 SGDLS and CDR2 YYNGEE. With V trimmed by 0 bases and J by 0 bases, 6 bases remained unmatched. The CDR3 totals 16 residues. The CDR3 DNA reads as TGTGCCAGCAGCGTAGGGACAGGAGCGGCCTCCTACGAGCAGTACTTC. It codes for CASSVGTGAASYEQYF.

The chain joins TRBV5-1 to TRBJ1-1, with unresolved D. Germline CDR1 reads SGHRS; CDR2 reads YFSETQ. The CDR3 extends over 13 amino acids. V was trimmed by 4 bases and J by 1 base, leaving 8 bases between them. DNA for the CDR3: TGCGCCAGCAGCCCCGGCGGGAACACTGAAGCTTTCTTT. Its protein is CASSPGGNTEAFF.

This clone was detected only a few times. The junction departs from germline at one end; a sequencing error may be responsible. The chain employs TRBV7-2 and TRBJ1-6; 9 bases are a match to TRBD1. CDR3 length: 13 residues. CDR1 is SGHTA and CDR2 is FQGNSA in the germline V gene. In nucleotides, the CDR3 is TGTGCCAGCAGCGCGGGACAGGGATCTTCACCGGGCTTT. This encodes CASSAGQGSSPGF.

This clone was seen only once. The V gene is TRBV27, the J gene TRBJ2-1; 10 nucleotides line up with TRBD2. Germline CDR1 and CDR2: MNHEY and SMNVEV (reference sequence). The V segment lost 6 bases and the J segment 5 bases; nucleotides outside the gene matches: 7. This CDR3 has 15 residues. CDR3 sequence reads: CASRRGLAVNNEQFF. In nucleotides, the CDR3 is TGTGCCAGCAGGCGCGGACTAGCGGTAAACAATGAGCAGTTCTTC.

The chain has TRBV19 and TRBJ2-1; D is uncertain. Germline CDR1 reads LNHDA; CDR2 reads SQIVND (reference sequence). V lost 1 base and J lost 1, with 5 bases in between. The length of the CDR3 is 14 residues. The CDR3 DNA follows: TGTGCCAGTAGTATAGGGAGATCCTACAATGAGCAGTTCTTC. Translating gives CASSIGRSYNEQFF.

This chain links TRBV18 with TRBJ2-3; D might be TRBD1 (6 bases). The germline V and J ends were trimmed by 0 bases and 8 bases, with 18 bases remaining between them. Germline V gives CDR1 KGHSH, CDR2 LQKENI. The CDR3 has 16 amino acids. This CDR3 is CASSPPGTPVSGTQYF. The CDR3 DNA reads as TGTGCCAGCTCACCACCCGGGACACCCGTAAGTGGTACGCAGTATTTT.

The chain uses TRBV25-1 and TRBJ1-2; D uncertain. This CDR3 is built from 16 residues. Deletions cut 2 bases from V and 1 base from J, with 14 bases between. CDR1 is MGHDK and CDR2 is SYGVNS in the germline V gene. The CDR3 reads CASSELNGVDNYGYTF. The CDR3 DNA reads TGTGCCAGCAGTGAACTGAACGGGGTCGATAACTATGGCTACACCTTC.

In DNA, the CDR3 is TGTGCCAGCAGCCAGGATTACAAAAACTCGGAGCAGTTCTTC. It is translated as CASSQDYKNSEQFF. The genes are TRBV7-9 and TRBJ2-1; D is uncertain. This CDR3 is built from 14 residues. Trimming took off 5 bases at V and 10 bases at J, with 18 bases between the two ends. Germline-derived CDR1 and CDR2 are SEHNR and FQNEAQ (reference sequence).

This chain connects TRBV4-2 to TRBJ2-2; TRBD2 agrees at 8 bases. The germline V gene encodes CDR1 LGHNA and CDR2 YNFKEQ. The CDR3 is 15 amino acids. Trimming removed 5 bases from V and 2 bases from J; junction bases left unmatched: 4. CDR3 nucleotides: TGTGCCAGCAGCACATTAGCGGGAAACACCGGGGAGCTGTTTTTT. It is translated as CASSTLAGNTGELFF.

The chain couples TRBV7-9 to TRBJ1-2; 9 bases map to TRBD1. CDR3 length: 15 residues. Per germline, CDR1 SEHNR and CDR2 FQNEAQ (reference sequence). The J segment lost 3 bases and the V segment lost 5 bases, leaving 7 bases of the junction unmatched. CDR3 bases: TGTGCCAGCAGCCGGGGACAGGGCAGGGACTATGGCTACACCTTC. Protein product: CASSRGQGRDYGYTF.

This chain joins TRBV27 and TRBJ2-7, with 8 bases lining up with TRBD1. V gave up 3 bases and J gave up 3 bases; unmatched junction bases: 4. The germline CDR1 and CDR2 sequences are MNHEY and SMNVEV (reference sequence). The CDR3 has 14 amino acids. Written as DNA, the CDR3 is TGTGCCAGCAGTTTTGGACAGGGTCACTACGAGCAGTACTTC. Translated: CASSFGQGHYEQYF.

This chain links TRBV5-1 with TRBJ2-3, with 9 bases lining up with TRBD2. In germline, CDR1 is SGHRS, CDR2 YFSETQ. With 0 bases clipped from V and 4 bases from J, the junction kept 12 bases outside the gene matches. CDR3 length equals 18 residues. The CDR3 bases are TGCGCCAGCAGCTTGGGAGGTAGGCGGGGGGGCCGAGCAGATACGCAGTATTTT. It yields the protein CASSLGGRRGGRADTQYF.

For the CDR3, the DNA is TGCGCCAGCAGAGAACAGGAAGTTGGCGAGCAGTTCTTC. It is translated as CASREQEVGEQFF. V and J are TRBV5-1 and TRBJ2-1; TRBD1 is a possible D gene (5 bases). Germline-derived CDR1 and CDR2 are SGHRS and YFSETQ. V lost 5 bases and J lost 10, with 16 bases in between. The CDR3 runs to 13 residues.

The rearrangement links TRBV11-1 to TRBJ2-1, with TRBD2 matching over 13 bases. The trim removed 5 bases at V and 4 bases at J, leaving 5 bases unmatched. Looked up from germline, CDR1 is SGHAT and CDR2 is FQDESV (reference sequence). The CDR3 length is 16 residues. In nucleotides, the CDR3 is TGTGCCAGCAGCCCACTAGCGGGGGGGCGATACAATGAGCAGTTCTTC. This translates into CASSPLAGGRYNEQFF. Together with reference TRBV11-1 and TRBJ2-1, the CDR3 gives the full variable domain: EAEVAQSPRYKITEKSQAVAFWCDPISGHATLYWYRQILGQGPELLVQFQDESVVDDSQLPKDRFSAERLKGVDSTLKIQPAELGDSAMYLCASSPLAGGRYNEQFFGPGTRLTVL.

This clone was seen a single time. The V gene is TRBV9, the J gene TRBJ1-1; D gene uncertain. CDR1 and CDR2 from the germline V gene are SGDLS and YYNGEE. The germline V and J ends were trimmed by 3 bases and 0 bases, with 15 bases remaining between them. CDR3 size: 16 residues. The CDR3 reads CASSGPGRTMNTEAFF. For the CDR3, the DNA is TGTGCCAGCAGCGGACCGGGTCGTACGATGAACACTGAAGCTTTCTTT.

The gene calls are TRBV4-3 and TRBJ2-7, with a tentative D call TRBD1 (5 bases). Trimming left V 3 bases short and J 0 bases short, with 21 bases between. This CDR3 comprises 18 residues. CDR1 and CDR2 from the germline V gene are LGHNA and YSLEER. Here the CDR3 DNA reads TGCGCCAGCAGCCAGGAACTCCAGGGCGGCGGTGCCTCCTACGAGCAGTACTTC. Translation: CASSQELQGGGASYEQYF.

The chain uses TRBV7-8 and TRBJ1-1; D is possibly TRBD1 (5 bases). CDR1 is SGHVS, CDR2 FQNEAQ, per germline. Trimming removed 0 bases from V and 0 bases from J, with 11 bases in between. The CDR3 extends over 16 amino acids. CDR3: CASSLAGARVNTEAFF. DNA for the CDR3: TGTGCCAGCAGCTTAGCCGGTGCCAGGGTGAACACTGAAGCTTTCTTT.

This rearrangement joins TRBV6-1 to TRBJ1-5; no reliable D call. The V end lost 3 bases, the J end lost 2 bases, and 11 bases lay between the germline ends. The germline gives CDR1 MNHNS, CDR2 SASEGT. The CDR3 has 15 residues. The CDR3 spells CASSDEDFGNQPQHF. The DNA of the CDR3 is TGTGCCAGCAGTGATGAGGATTTCGGCAATCAGCCCCAGCATTTT.

As for this clone: The same CDR3 arises from other DNA sequences in this sample as well. The rearrangement uses TRBV7-3 and TRBJ1-2, with TRBD1 identical over 7 bases. The V gene end was trimmed by 5 bases and the J gene end by 2 bases; junction bases not matched to a gene: 2. The CDR3 has 13 residues. Germline V gene lookup returns CDR1 SGHTA and CDR2 FQGTGA. CDR3 sequence (DNA): TGTGCCAGCAGCCCGACAGGGAACTATGGCTACACCTTC. It translates to CASSPTGNYGYTF.

CDR3 in DNA: TGCGCCAGCAGAGTTAACGGGGAGCACCAAGAGACCCAGTACTTC. Amino acids: CASRVNGEHQETQYF. The V and J genes are TRBV5-1 and TRBJ2-5, with D tentatively TRBD2 (5 bases). CDR1 and CDR2 from the germline V gene are SGHRS and YFSETQ. This CDR3 contains 15 residues. Trimming took 5 bases from V and 0 from J, leaving 14 bases between them.

The chain joins TRBV11-2 to TRBJ1-1, with TRBD1 matching over 10 bases. Germline V CDR1 and CDR2: SGHAT, FQNNGV. The CDR3 sequence is 16 residues long. V trimming: 1 base; J trimming: 8 bases; junction bases outside the gene matches: 10. CDR3 DNA sequence: TGTGCCAGCAGCTTAGCCGCGACAGGGGGCTACGCGGAAGCTTTCTTT. Protein sequence: CASSLAATGGYAEAFF.

This rearrangement joins TRBV7-3 to TRBJ2-4; TRBD2 might be the D (5 bases). Germline CDR1 is SGHTA and CDR2 is FQGTGA. The V and J ends lost 2 bases and 0 bases respectively, with 17 bases between them. The CDR3 contains 18 residues. CDR3 DNA: TGTGCCAGCAGCTTACCGCCGCCGGGATTCATAGCCAAAAACATTCAGTACTTC. Protein: CASSLPPPGFIAKNIQYF.

V is TRBV2 and J is TRBJ1-5; D is uncertain. Germline V gives CDR1 SNHLY, CDR2 FYNNEI. V lost 4 bases to trimming and J lost 11 bases, with 21 bases between them. The CDR3 extends over 15 amino acids. The chain's CDR3 is CASSVIGVGNVAQHF. The CDR3 coding sequence is TGTGCCAGCAGTGTAATCGGGGTTGGGAATGTGGCCCAGCATTTT.

The chain joins TRBV5-1 to TRBJ2-5, with TRBD2 matching 7 bases. Germline values: CDR1 SGHRS, CDR2 YFSETQ. The CDR3 runs 15 residues. J gave up 4 bases and V 4 bases, and 10 bases lay outside the gene matches. In DNA form, the CDR3 reads TGCGCCAGCAGCACCGAGCGGGGCCGCCTAGAGACCCAGTACTTC. It encodes CASSTERGRLETQYF.

The CDR3 coding sequence is TGCGCCAGCAGCTTGGGGACACCCATCACTAACTATGGCTACACCTTC. Amino acid sequence: CASSLGTPITNYGYTF. V and J are TRBV5-1 and TRBJ1-2, with TRBD1 as a possible D gene (5 bases). This CDR3 comprises 16 residues. The V and J ends lost 0 bases and 0 bases respectively, with 12 bases between them. Per germline, CDR1 SGHRS and CDR2 YFSETQ. Based on the CDR3 plus reference TRBV5-1 and TRBJ1-2, the full variable domain is KAGVTQTPRYLIKTRGQQVTLSCSPISGHRSVSWYQQTPGQGLQFLFEYFSETQRNKGNFPGRFSGRQFSNSRSEMNVSTLELGDSALYLCASSLGTPITNYGYTFGSGTRLTVV.